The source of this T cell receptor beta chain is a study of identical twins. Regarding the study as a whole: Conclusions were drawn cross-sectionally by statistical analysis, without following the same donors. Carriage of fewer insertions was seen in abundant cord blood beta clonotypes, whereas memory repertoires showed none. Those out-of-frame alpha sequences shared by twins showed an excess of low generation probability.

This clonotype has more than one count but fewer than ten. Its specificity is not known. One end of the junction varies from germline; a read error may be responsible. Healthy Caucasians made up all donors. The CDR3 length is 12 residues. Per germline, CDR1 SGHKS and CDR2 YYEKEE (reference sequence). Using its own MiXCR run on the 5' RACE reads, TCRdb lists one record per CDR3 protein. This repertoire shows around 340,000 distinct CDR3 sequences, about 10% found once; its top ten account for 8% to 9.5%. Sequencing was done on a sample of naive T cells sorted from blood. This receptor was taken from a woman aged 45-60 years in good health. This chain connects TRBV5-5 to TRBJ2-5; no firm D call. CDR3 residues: CASRLDGTTQYF. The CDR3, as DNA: TGTGCCAGCAGATTGGACGGAACGACCCAGTACTTC.